This TCR beta chain was identified during a study of blood T cell repertoires in COVID-19. On the study more broadly: COVID-19 samples, acute and convalescent, were from the United States, Italy and Spain.

From germline, CDR1 is MGHDK and CDR2 SYGVNS. Deletions cut 5 bases from V and 3 bases from J, with 5 bases between. This CDR3 has 11 residues. Using immunoSEQ multiplex PCR, the repertoire was profiled, and TCRdb retains in-frame clones only, with some absent. Here the sample spans 200,000 to 250,000 clones, almost 85% being singletons. Participants came from fewer than 25 US areas, aged about 18 to 89 years. Researchers sorted participants into cohorts using their self-reported clinical history. Donors in Cohort 3 who had recovered were those with two negative PCRs, healthcare professional clearance, or resolution of their symptoms.

Sequenced input: PBMCs or T cells enriched from blood (not recorded which). The clonotype was recovered from a man aged 35-49 years who had recovered from COVID-19. V is TRBV25-1 and J is TRBJ2-7; D is unresolved. CDR3 DNA sequence: TGTGCCAGCAGTACAATCTACGAGCAGTACTTC. This gives the protein CASSTIYEQYF.